This entry lists 7 T cell receptor beta chains sequenced from one sample in a study of radiotherapy plus CTLA-4 blockade in lung cancer. The method was immunoSEQ multiplex PCR; TCRdb's version includes in-frame clones alone and lacks a portion of them. Here the sample spans over 85,000 clones, approximately 82% being singletons. Specimen: peripheral blood, collected from a patient treated with radiotherapy plus ipilimumab. The receptors originated from a human donor with non-small cell lung cancer that progressed on radiotherapy plus ipilimumab.

DNA of the CDR3: TGCGCCAGCAGTGAGATACTAACAATGGACACCGGGGAGCTGTTTTTT. This gives the protein CASSEILTMDTGELFF. The genes are TRBV10-1 and TRBJ2-2; no reliable D call. There are 16 residues in the CDR3. The V gene lost 2 bases and the J gene lost 3 bases, with 13 bases spanning the gap. Germline V gives CDR1 WNHNN, CDR2 SYGVQD (reference sequence).

In regard to this clone: Its ends do not fully match the called genes, so a read error is possible. Other DNA sequences from this sample encode an identical CDR3 as well. The J gene is TRBJ2-1, the V gene TRBV5-6, with 7 bases aligning to TRBD1. Germline CDR1 and CDR2: SGHDT and YYEEEE. This CDR3 is built from 14 residues. In DNA form, the CDR3 reads TGCGCCAGCAGCTTTGGGACAGCCTACAATGAGCAGTTCTTC. Its translation is CASSFGTAYNEQFF.

This chain uses TRBV5-1 with TRBJ2-2, with D perhaps TRBD2 (5 bases). Trimming took 4 bases from V and 5 from J, leaving 9 bases between them. Germline V gives CDR1 SGHRS, CDR2 YFSETQ. This CDR3 comprises 13 residues. The DNA for the CDR3 is TGCGCCAGCAGCGTGGACTCTACCGGGGAGCTGTTTTTT. Encoded protein: CASSVDSTGELFF.

J is TRBJ2-1 and V is TRBV7-3, with 7 bases that match TRBD2. Losses at the gene ends were 0 bases for V and 11 bases for J; bases not matched to a gene: 1. Germline CDR1 SGHTA, CDR2 FQGTGA. This CDR3 contains 12 residues. The CDR3 protein is CASSLTGGKQFF. The CDR3 region has the DNA TGTGCCAGCAGCTTAACGGGAGGGAAGCAGTTCTTC. The variable domain in full, completed from reference TRBV7-3 and TRBJ2-1, reads GAGVSQTPSNKVTEKGKYVELRCDPISGHTALYWYRQSLGQGPEFLIYFQGTGAADDSGLPNDRFFAVRPEGSVSTLKIQRTERGDSAVYLCASSLTGGKQFFGPGTRLTVL.

The chain joins TRBV19 to TRBJ2-5; unclear D gene. Germline values: CDR1 LNHDA, CDR2 SQIVND (reference sequence). This CDR3 has 13 residues. The V and J ends lost 6 bases and 4 bases respectively, with 12 bases between them. The DNA for the CDR3 is TGTGCCAGTAGGAATTCCATGGCAGAGACCCAGTACTTC. Translating it yields CASRNSMAETQYF.

This chain joins TRBV7-9 and TRBJ2-1; D ambiguous. The CDR3 spans 14 residues. Trimming removed 5 bases from V and 10 bases from J, with 18 bases in between. Germline-derived CDR1 and CDR2 are SEHNR and FQNEAQ (reference sequence). CDR3 sequence (DNA): TGTGCCAGCAGCCTGGTAATCCCTATAGTGGAGCAGTTCTTC. As protein: CASSLVIPIVEQFF.

The count of this clone is one. This sequence joins TRBV5-1 and TRBJ2-2; 8 bases are shared with TRBD2. Per the germline V gene, CDR1 is SGHRS and CDR2 is YFSETQ. Unmatched junction bases numbered 4, after V lost 2 bases and J lost 4 bases. The CDR3 loop spans 15 amino acids. The CDR3 nucleotides are TGCGCCAGCAGCTTCGAGACTAGCGTCACCGGGGAGCTGTTTTTT. Translation: CASSFETSVTGELFF.